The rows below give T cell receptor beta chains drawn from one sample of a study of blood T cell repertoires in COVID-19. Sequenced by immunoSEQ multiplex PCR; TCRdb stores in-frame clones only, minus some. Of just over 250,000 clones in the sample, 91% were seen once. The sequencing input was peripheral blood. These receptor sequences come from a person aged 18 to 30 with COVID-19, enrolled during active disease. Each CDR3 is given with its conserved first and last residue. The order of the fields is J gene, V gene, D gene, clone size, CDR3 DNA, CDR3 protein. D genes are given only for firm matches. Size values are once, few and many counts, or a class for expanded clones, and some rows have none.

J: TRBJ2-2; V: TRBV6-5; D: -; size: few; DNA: TGTGCCAGCAGTTACAAGGGGACCGGGGAGCTGTTTTTT; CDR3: CASSYKGTGELFF
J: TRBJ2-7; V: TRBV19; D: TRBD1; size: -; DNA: TGTGCCAGTAGTGTTTGGACAGGGACCGAGCAGTACTTC; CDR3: CASSVWTGTEQYF
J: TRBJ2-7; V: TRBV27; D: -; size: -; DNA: TGTGCCAGCAGTTTAGGCCCGGGGTTGAACGAGCAGTACTTC; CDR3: CASSLGPGLNEQYF
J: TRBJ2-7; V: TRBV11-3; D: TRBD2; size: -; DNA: TGTGCCAGCAGCACCCGACTAGCGGGAGTACTCTACGAGCAGTACTTC; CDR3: CASSTRLAGVLYEQYF
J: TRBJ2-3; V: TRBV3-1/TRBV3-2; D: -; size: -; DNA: TGTGCCAGCAGTATCCTAGCCGCAGATACGCAGTATTTT; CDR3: CASSILAADTQYF
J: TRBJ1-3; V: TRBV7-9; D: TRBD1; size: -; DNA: TGTGCCAGCAGTTCAACAGGGGGCTCTGGAAACACCATATATTTT; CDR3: CASSSTGGSGNTIYF
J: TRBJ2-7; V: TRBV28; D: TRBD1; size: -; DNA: TGTGCCAGCAGTTTTTCCGGGACAGGGTCCTACGAGCAGTACTTC; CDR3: CASSFSGTGSYEQYF
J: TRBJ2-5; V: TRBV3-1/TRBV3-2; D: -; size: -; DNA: TGTGCCAGCAGCCAAGCCCAGACAGTACAAGAGACCCAGTACTTC; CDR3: CASSQAQTVQETQYF
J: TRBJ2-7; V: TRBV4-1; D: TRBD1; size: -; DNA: TGCGCCAGCAGCCAACCCCGACAGGGGGCTGACGAGCAGTACTTC; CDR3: CASSQPRQGADEQYF
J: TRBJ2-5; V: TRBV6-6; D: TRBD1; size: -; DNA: TGTGCCAGCAGGGTAGGGACAGGGGGACGGGAGACCCAGTACTTC; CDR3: CASRVGTGGRETQYF
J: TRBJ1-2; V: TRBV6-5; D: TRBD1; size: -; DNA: TGTGCCAGCAGTCCGGACAGGGCCGCTCCTGGCTACACCTTC; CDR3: CASSPDRAAPGYTF
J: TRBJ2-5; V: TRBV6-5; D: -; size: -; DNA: TGTGCCAGCAGCGGGACTGGAGGGAGAGAGACCCAGTACTTC; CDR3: CASSGTGGRETQYF
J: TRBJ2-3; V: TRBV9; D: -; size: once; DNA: TGTGCCAGCAGCGCGCTACCCTCAACGGATACGCAGTATTTT; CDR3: CASSALPSTDTQYF
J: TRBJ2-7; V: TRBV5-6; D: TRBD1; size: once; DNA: TGTGCCAGCAGCTTTAACCGGGACAGGGCGGTAATTAACGAGCAGTACTTC; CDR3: CASSFNRDRAVINEQYF
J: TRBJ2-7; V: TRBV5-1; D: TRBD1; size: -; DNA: TGCGCCAGCAGCACCCCTACAGGGGACGAGCAGTACTTC; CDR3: CASSTPTGDEQYF
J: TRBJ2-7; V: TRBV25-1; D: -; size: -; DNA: TGTGCCAGCAGTGAATGGGCGGGCTCCTACGAGCAGTACTTC; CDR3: CASSEWAGSYEQYF
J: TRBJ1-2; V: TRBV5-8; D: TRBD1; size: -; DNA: TGTGCCAGCAGCTTGGAGGGACAGGGGTTAAAGACCTTC; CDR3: CASSLEGQGLKTF
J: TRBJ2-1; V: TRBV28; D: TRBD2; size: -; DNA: TGTGCCAGCAGTCTCCTAGCGGGAGGGCCTGACAATGAGCAGTTCTTC; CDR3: CASSLLAGGPDNEQFF
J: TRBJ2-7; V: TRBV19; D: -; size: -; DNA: TGTGCCAGTAGTATAGGCAGGGGCGGTTGGGACGAGCAGTACTTC; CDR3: CASSIGRGGWDEQYF
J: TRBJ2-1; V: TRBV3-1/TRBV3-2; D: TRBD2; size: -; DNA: TGTGCCAGCAGCCAAGGGACCGGGAGGGGGTACAATGAGCAGTTCTTC; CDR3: CASSQGTGRGYNEQFF
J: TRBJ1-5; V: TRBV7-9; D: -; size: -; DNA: TGTGCCAGCAGCTTGGGAGATCAGCCCCAGCATTTT; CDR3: CASSLGDQPQHF
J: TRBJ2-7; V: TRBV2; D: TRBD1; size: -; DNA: TGTGCCAGCAGTGGGGACAGGGCGAGCTCCTACGAGCAGTACTTC; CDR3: CASSGDRASSYEQYF
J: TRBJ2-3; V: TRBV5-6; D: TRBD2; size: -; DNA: TGTGCCAGCAGCATTACTAGCGGGAGCCTGTATAGCACAGATACGCAGTATTTT; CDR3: CASSITSGSLYSTDTQYF
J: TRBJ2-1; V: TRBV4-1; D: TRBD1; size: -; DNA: TGCGCCAGCAGCCAAGATGGGACAGGGGTGTCTGAGCAGTTCTTC; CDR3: CASSQDGTGVSEQFF
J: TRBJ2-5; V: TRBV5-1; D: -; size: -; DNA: TGCGCCAGCAGCTTGGTCAGTTTCCAAGAGACCCAGTACTTC; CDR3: CASSLVSFQETQYF
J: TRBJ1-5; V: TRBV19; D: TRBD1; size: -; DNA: TGTGCCAGTAGTATAGTTGGGACAGGACTCAATCAGCCCCAGCATTTT; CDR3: CASSIVGTGLNQPQHF
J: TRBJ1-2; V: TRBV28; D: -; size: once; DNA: TGTGCCCACCGGCGGGGAACGAACTATGGCTACACCTTC; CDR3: CAHRRGTNYGYTF
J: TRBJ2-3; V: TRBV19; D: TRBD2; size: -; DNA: TGTGCCAGTAGTATACGGGAGGGCGTCGCAGATACGCAGTATTTT; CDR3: CASSIREGVADTQYF
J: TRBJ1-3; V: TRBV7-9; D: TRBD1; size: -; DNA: TGTGCCAGCAGCCAGAGGGACAGCTCTGGAAACACCATATATTTT; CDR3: CASSQRDSSGNTIYF
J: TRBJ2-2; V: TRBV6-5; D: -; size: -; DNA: TGTGCCAGCAGTCCTAGCAACACCGGGGAGCTGTTTTTT; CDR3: CASSPSNTGELFF
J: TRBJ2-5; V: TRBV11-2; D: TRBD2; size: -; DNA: TGTGCCAGCAGCTCAGGACTAGCGGGACCTTTAGAGACCCAGTACTTC; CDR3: CASSSGLAGPLETQYF
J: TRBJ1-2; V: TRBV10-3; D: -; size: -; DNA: TGTGCCATCCGCGGGAACAGTGATGGCTACACCTTC; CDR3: CAIRGNSDGYTF
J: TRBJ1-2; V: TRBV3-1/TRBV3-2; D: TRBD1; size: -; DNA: TGTGCCAGCAGCCAGGAACTCACGACAGGGAATGGCTACACCTTC; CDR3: CASSQELTTGNGYTF
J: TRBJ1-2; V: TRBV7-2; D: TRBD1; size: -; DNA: TGTGCCAGCAAAAATACCGGGACAGGATTATATGGCTACACCTTC; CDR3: CASKNTGTGLYGYTF
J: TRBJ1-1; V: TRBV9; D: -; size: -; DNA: TGTGCCAGCGCCCCCCTGCGGATGAACACTGAAGCTTTCTTT; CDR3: CASAPLRMNTEAFF
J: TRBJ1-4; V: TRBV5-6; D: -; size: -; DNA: TGTGCCAGCAGCTTGGGAGGGAATGAAAAACTGTTTTTT; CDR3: CASSLGGNEKLFF
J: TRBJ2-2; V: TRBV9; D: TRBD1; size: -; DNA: TGTGCCAGCAGCGCCGAGGGACAGCACACCGGGGAGCTGTTTTTT; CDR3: CASSAEGQHTGELFF
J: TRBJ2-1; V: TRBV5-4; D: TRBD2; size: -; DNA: TGTGCCAGCAGCCCGACTAGCGGGATCTACAATGAGCAGTTCTTC; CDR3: CASSPTSGIYNEQFF
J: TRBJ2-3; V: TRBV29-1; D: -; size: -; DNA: TGCAGCGCCGAATACGGGGGTTTCACAGATACGCAGTATTTT; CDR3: CSAEYGGFTDTQYF
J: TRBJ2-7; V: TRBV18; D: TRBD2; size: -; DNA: TGTGCCAGCTCACTAGCGGGAGGCGACTACGAGCAGTACTTC; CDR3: CASSLAGGDYEQYF